A selection of T cell receptor beta chains follows, all from one sample in a study of T-cell reconstitution after alpha-beta-depleted transplantation in children. TCRdb reprocessed the PCR reads via MiXCR and lists one record per CDR3 protein. The table shows about a million distinct CDR3 sequences, with roughly 29% occurring only once. Sequencing was performed on PBMCs, mostly from graft donor cells, taken 360 days after TCRalphabeta/CD19-depleted stem cell transplant. These receptors were taken from a boy in the first two years of life who had a stem cell transplant for SCID, so the T cells may come from the graft donor. CDR3s include the opening cysteine and the closing phenylalanine or tryptophan. A D gene is named only where the DNA matches it firmly. Some rows have no size entry. The others give once, few or many, or a class for an expanded clone.

d_call	clone_size	v_call	j_call	cdr3_length	cdr3_aa	cdr3_nt
NA	NA	TRBV7-9	TRBJ2-1	12	CASSLSGRWQFF	TGTGCCAGCAGCTTATCGGGTAGGTGGCAGTTCTTC
NA	few	TRBV6-1	TRBJ1-5	15	CASRPQGLANQPQHF	TGTGCCAGCAGACCACAGGGCCTTGCCAATCAGCCCCAGCATTTT
NA	NA	TRBV12-3/TRBV12-4	TRBJ2-1	12	CASSLGALEQFF	TGTGCCAGCAGTTTAGGTGCCTTGGAGCAGTTCTTC
TRBD1	few	TRBV5-1	TRBJ2-1	14	CASSLKGQGHEQFF	TGCGCCAGCAGCTTAAAGGGACAGGGCCATGAGCAGTTCTTC
TRBD2	few	TRBV12-3/TRBV12-4	TRBJ2-7	12	CATRDSGAEQYF	TGTGCCACCCGGGATAGCGGGGCCGAGCAGTACTTC
NA	few	TRBV2	TRBJ1-2	12	CASDAGPYGYTF	TGTGCCAGCGACGCGGGGCCTTATGGCTACACCTTC
NA	few	TRBV2	TRBJ2-1	14	CASSEPGSSNEQFF	TGTGCCAGCAGTGAACCCGGCAGTAGCAATGAGCAGTTCTTC
NA	few	TRBV20-1	TRBJ2-7	12	CSARGPPYEQYF	TGCAGTGCTAGGGGACCTCCCTACGAGCAGTACTTC
NA	NA	TRBV11-1	TRBJ1-4	12	CASNQGNEKLFF	TGTGCCAGCAACCAGGGTAATGAAAAACTGTTTTTT
NA	NA	TRBV6-2/TRBV6-3	TRBJ2-2	20	CASSSLPPDYWYANTGELFF	TGTGCCAGCAGTTCCCTCCCTCCGGACTACTGGTACGCGAACACCGGGGAGCTGTTTTTT
NA	NA	TRBV27	TRBJ1-1	13	CASSSTLFTEAFF	TGTGCCAGCAGTTCCACACTCTTCACTGAAGCTTTCTTT
TRBD1	NA	TRBV5-1	TRBJ1-1	15	CASSRRTGLDTEAFF	TGCGCCAGCAGCCGGCGGACAGGGCTGGACACTGAAGCTTTCTTT
NA	NA	TRBV27	TRBJ2-3	14	CASSSPLGLFTQYF	TGTGCCAGCAGTTCCCCGCTAGGTCTGTTTACGCAGTATTTT
NA	NA	TRBV12-3/TRBV12-4	TRBJ1-1	14	CASNPWGTNTEAFF	TGTGCCAGCAATCCCTGGGGGACGAACACTGAAGCTTTCTTT
TRBD2	NA	TRBV10-3	TRBJ2-3	15	CAISESMGGTDTQYF	TGTGCCATCAGTGAGTCGATGGGGGGGACAGATACGCAGTATTTT
TRBD1	NA	TRBV5-1	TRBJ2-5	13	CASRMTGGETQSF	TGCGCCAGCAGAATGACAGGGGGAGAGACCCAGTCCTTC
NA	NA	TRBV10-2	TRBJ2-7	14	CASSDLGAGYEQYF	TGCGCCAGCAGTGATCTGGGCGCGGGATACGAGCAGTACTTC
NA	few	TRBV20-1	TRBJ2-1	15	CSARTDLGLGYEQFF	TGCAGTGCTAGAACCGACTTAGGGTTGGGGTATGAGCAGTTCTTC
NA	few	TRBV20-1	TRBJ2-1	11	CSATELVAGFF	TGCAGTGCTACCGAACTAGTGGCGGGGTTCTTC
TRBD1	NA	TRBV12-3/TRBV12-4	TRBJ1-1	14	CASSRGQSNTEAFF	TGTGCCAGCAGTCGGGGACAGTCTAACACTGAAGCTTTCTTT
TRBD2	NA	TRBV15	TRBJ2-1	12	CATGLGYNEQFF	TGTGCCACCGGACTAGGGTACAATGAGCAGTTCTTC
TRBD2	NA	TRBV5-1	TRBJ2-3	16	CASSVRGGAFPDTQYF	TGCGCCAGCAGCGTCCGCGGGGGGGCCTTCCCAGATACGCAGTATTTT